The 24 T cell receptor beta chains reported below all come from one sample, sequenced in a study of blood T cell repertoires in COVID-19 (TCRdb year 2020). The library was prepared using the immunoSEQ multiplex PCR assay. TCRdb holds this immuneACCESS table with in-frame rearrangements only. Some clones are missing; in checked studies, unresolved V genes explain under half, and the rest has no known cause. Here the sample has 300,000 to 450,000 clones; around 90% occur a single time. Jointly, the top ten make up 1.2% of the sample. Material: PBMCs or T cells enriched from blood (not recorded which). These TCRs come from a woman aged 18-35 years who had recovered from COVID-19.

This clone was detected once. This rearrangement joins TRBV15 to TRBJ2-3; 9 nucleotides agree with TRBD2. Looked up from germline, CDR1 is LNHNV and CDR2 is YYDKDF (reference sequence). The CDR3 sequence is 15 residues long. V shed 5 bases, J shed 2 bases, and the junction held 5 bases outside the gene matches. The CDR3 protein is CATSPGLADTDTQYF. CDR3 nucleotide sequence: TGTGCCACCAGCCCGGGACTAGCAGACACAGATACGCAGTATTTT.

The chain joins TRBV6-5 to TRBJ2-3; TRBD2 matches at 7 bases. The length of the CDR3 is 15 residues. Germline loops: CDR1 MNHEY, CDR2 SVGAGI. The trim removed 0 bases at V and 4 bases at J, leaving 4 bases unmatched. CDR3 sequence reads: CASSYSGEGADTQYF. CDR3 in DNA: TGTGCCAGCAGTTACTCTGGGGAGGGAGCAGATACGCAGTATTTT.

V usage is TRBV12-3 or TRBV12-4 and J usage is TRBJ1-2; no clear D gene. The CDR3 runs to 11 residues. Trimming took 6 bases from V and 5 from J, leaving 7 bases between them. CDR3 DNA: TGTGCCAGCAGCAACGGGTATGGCTACACCTTC. Translated: CASSNGYGYTF.

The CDR3 sequence is CASSLRGSSSYEQYF. CDR3 nucleotide sequence: TGTGCCAGCAGCCTCAGGGGTTCCAGCTCCTACGAGCAGTACTTC. The chain couples TRBV6-5 to TRBJ2-7; the D gene is possibly TRBD1 (6 bases). Trimming took off 6 bases at V and 0 bases at J, with 15 bases between the two ends. The CDR3 is made up of 15 amino acids. CDR1 is MNHEY and CDR2 is SVGAGI in the germline V gene.

This clone came up a few times. The V call is TRBV7-9, the J call TRBJ2-7, with D possibly TRBD1 on 5 matching bases. V gave up 5 bases and J gave up 5 bases, with 19 bases separating them. Germline CDR1 reads SEHNR; CDR2 reads FQNEAQ (reference sequence). CDR3 length: 15 amino acids. CDR3 sequence reads: CASSPPFREGDEQYF. In DNA, the CDR3 is TGTGCCAGCAGCCCTCCCTTCAGGGAAGGAGACGAGCAGTACTTC.

The genes are TRBV5-1 and TRBJ1-5; D is possibly TRBD1 (5 bases). Per the germline V gene, CDR1 is SGHRS and CDR2 is YFSETQ. The CDR3 is 15 residues long. V gave up 4 bases and J gave up 4 bases, with 15 bases separating them. The chain's CDR3 is CASSLGGGDNQPQHF. Here the CDR3 DNA reads TGCGCCAGCAGCCTGGGGGGAGGGGATAATCAGCCCCAGCATTTT.

This CDR3 reads CASSLWGGEQYF. Here the CDR3 DNA reads TGTGCCAGCAGCTTGTGGGGCGGCGAGCAGTACTTC. The chain uses TRBV7-2 and TRBJ2-7, with D maybe TRBD1 (5 bases). Germline-derived CDR1 and CDR2 are SGHTA and FQGNSA. Between the trimmed V and J ends, which lost 3 bases and 6 bases, there was a span of 9 bases. This CDR3 spans 12 amino acids.

Written as DNA, the CDR3 is TGTGCCAGCAGTCCAATCCTAGGGGGTACGCAGTATTTT. This encodes CASSPILGGTQYF. This chain links TRBV12-3 or TRBV12-4 with TRBJ2-3, with D perhaps TRBD1 (6 bases). This CDR3 comprises 13 residues. The V end lost 5 bases, the J end lost 8 bases, and 14 bases lay between the germline ends.

The count of this clone is one. The chain carries TRBV7-8 and TRBJ2-7, with 11 bases aligning to TRBD1. The length of the CDR3 is 15 residues. CDR1 SGHVS and CDR2 FQNEAQ come from the germline V gene. V lost 4 bases, J lost 4 bases, and 6 bases stayed unmatched. This chain's CDR3 is CASSSPGQGVYEQYF. CDR3 sequence (DNA): TGTGCCAGCAGCTCCCCGGGACAGGGGGTTTACGAGCAGTACTTC.

This chain links TRBV20-1 with TRBJ1-2; a possible D gene is TRBD1 (5 bases). Deletions cut 6 bases from V and 4 bases from J, with 9 bases between. Germline V gene sequence: CDR1 DFQATT, CDR2 SNEGSKA (reference sequence). This CDR3 is 11 amino acids long. The CDR3 region has the DNA TGCAGTGCCCTGGGGCCCTATGGCTACACCTTC. It codes for CSALGPYGYTF.

This clone appeared a single time. This chain joins TRBV30 and TRBJ1-1; D possibly corresponds to TRBD1 (5 bases). CDR3 length: 13 residues. Germline lookup yields CDR1 GTSNPN and CDR2 SVGIG (reference sequence). The germline V and J ends were trimmed by 5 bases and 8 bases, with 18 bases remaining between them. The CDR3 DNA follows: TGTGCCTGGTCCCCCCGTGGGGCGGTGGAAGCTTTCTTT. Translation gives CAWSPRGAVEAFF.

The V and J genes are TRBV4-3 and TRBJ1-4; weak D call: TRBD1 (6 bases). The CDR3 spans 16 residues. Trimming cost V 0 bases and J 10 bases, with 18 bases left between them. Per the germline V gene, CDR1 is LGHNA and CDR2 is YSLEER. The CDR3: CASSQDMGATVAKLFF. The CDR3 nucleotides read TGCGCCAGCAGCCAAGATATGGGGGCGACGGTTGCAAAACTGTTTTTT.

The chain carries TRBV27 and TRBJ1-6, with 9 bases lining up with TRBD1. J lost 7 bases, V lost 6 bases, and 4 bases had no gene match. The CDR3 extends over 14 amino acids. The germline V gene has CDR1 MNHEY and CDR2 SMNVEV (reference sequence). The CDR3 loop reads CASRFGQGNSPLHF. The CDR3 nucleotides are TGTGCCAGCAGATTCGGACAGGGGAATTCACCCCTCCACTTT.

The chain recombines TRBV6-5 with TRBJ2-5; D is perhaps TRBD1 (6 bases). Germline lookup yields CDR1 MNHEY and CDR2 SVGAGI. V was pared by 1 base and J by 2 bases, with 11 bases between. The CDR3 consists of 15 residues. CDR3 bases: TGTGCCAGCAGTTACTACCTAGGGGGACAAGAGACCCAGTACTTC. As protein: CASSYYLGGQETQYF.

This clone occurred once. The rearrangement uses TRBV11-2 and TRBJ1-6; D gene unclear. CDR1 and CDR2 (germline): SGHAT, FQNNGV. V was trimmed by 2 bases and J by 8 bases, leaving 7 bases between them. This CDR3 region has 13 residues. The DNA of the CDR3 is TGTGCCAGCAGCTTAATCCGTGATTCACCCCTCCACTTT. Translated, it gives CASSLIRDSPLHF.

J is TRBJ1-2 and V is TRBV30; 9 nucleotides match TRBD1. J gave up 0 bases and V 0 bases, and 5 bases lay outside the gene matches. The CDR3 runs 16 residues. Looked up from germline, CDR1 is GTSNPN and CDR2 is SVGIG (reference sequence). The CDR3 DNA follows: TGTGCCTGGAGTGTAACAGGGGGCAAAGCTAACTATGGCTACACCTTC. Its translation is CAWSVTGGKANYGYTF.

V gene TRBV5-1 combines with J gene TRBJ1-2; 8 bases fit TRBD1. V shed 0 bases and J 8 bases; nucleotides not matched to a gene: 15. Germline V gene data show CDR1 as SGHRS and CDR2 as YFSETQ. This CDR3 is 17 amino acids long. CDR3 nucleotides: TGCGCCAGCAGCTTGGGTCTTCAGGGGGCGCCTCGGGGCGGCTACACCTTC. This sequence encodes CASSLGLQGAPRGGYTF.

The chain employs TRBV6-5 and TRBJ2-2; unclear D gene. Looked up from germline, CDR1 is MNHEY and CDR2 is SVGAGI. The length of the CDR3 is 15 residues. V was trimmed by 7 bases and J by 1 base, leaving 13 bases between them. CDR3 sequence: CASNPTGLNTGELFF. CDR3 nucleotides: TGTGCCAGCAACCCGACTGGATTGAACACCGGGGAGCTGTTTTTT.

The J gene is TRBJ1-1, the V gene TRBV6-5; D possibly corresponds to TRBD1 (6 bases). In germline, CDR1 is MNHEY, CDR2 SVGAGI. This CDR3 comprises 13 residues. The germline V and J ends were trimmed by 5 bases and 6 bases, with 13 bases remaining between them. CDR3 residues: CASSPPTGSEAFF. CDR3 bases: TGTGCCAGCAGTCCACCGACAGGATCTGAAGCTTTCTTT.

The chain couples TRBV5-8 to TRBJ1-1; 9 bases are a match to TRBD1. The length of the CDR3 is 15 residues. Germline CDR1 and CDR2: SGHTS and YDEGEE. The J segment lost 4 bases and the V segment lost 7 bases, leaving 11 bases of the junction unmatched. The DNA for the CDR3 is TGTGCCAGCCCCGACAGGGGGGGCCTTAGCACTGAAGCTTTCTTT. Translating gives CASPDRGGLSTEAFF.

The genes are TRBV7-6 and TRBJ2-7; the D gene is possibly TRBD2 (5 bases). Germline V gene data show CDR1 as SGHVS and CDR2 as FNYEAQ. The CDR3 loop spans 15 amino acids. Between the trimmed V and J ends, which lost 1 base and 3 bases, there was a span of 13 bases. The CDR3 loop is CASSLEHTSGYEQYF. As DNA, the CDR3 is TGTGCCAGCAGCTTAGAACACACAAGCGGCTACGAGCAGTACTTC.

This clone was seen once. This sequence joins TRBV19 and TRBJ2-7; D uncertain. The CDR3 is made up of 16 amino acids. Germline-derived CDR1 and CDR2 are LNHDA and SQIVND (reference sequence). V was pared by 4 bases and J by 2 bases, with 18 bases between. CDR3 region: CASSTSAGLFTYEQYF. CDR3 nucleotide sequence: TGTGCCAGTAGTACCTCGGCAGGCCTCTTTACCTACGAGCAGTACTTC.

The chain recombines TRBV6-5 with TRBJ1-3, with unresolved D. CDR1 and CDR2 from the germline V gene are MNHEY and SVGAGI. CDR3 length: 14 amino acids. V lost 6 bases to trimming and J lost 0 bases, with 9 bases between them. In nucleotides, the CDR3 is TGTGCCAGCAGCCGGGTTATCTCTGGAAACACCATATATTTT. Its translation: CASSRVISGNTIYF.

V and J are TRBV6-6 and TRBJ2-2; 10 positions match TRBD1. The CDR3 has 13 residues. Trimming took 8 bases from V and 7 from J; bases not matched to a gene: 4. Germline assignment: CDR1 MNHNY and CDR2 SVGAGI (reference sequence). This chain's CDR3 is CASRQGANGELFF. As DNA, the CDR3 is TGTGCCAGCCGACAGGGGGCGAACGGGGAGCTGTTTTTT.